Here is one T cell receptor beta chain with its context. Its antigen is currently not known. Base-call qualities are not available, and no considerably larger clone is one nucleotide away. The time point label corresponds to: baseline before first vaccination. The sample's treatment or condition label, in plain terms: meningococcal conjugate vaccine given as trial control. Vaccinee samples were obtained from the UK trials COV001 and COV002, which included a single-blind randomized controlled phase 2/3 trial of AZD1222 (ChAdOx1 nCoV-19) in healthy adults. Trial participant PBMC samples were collected at day 0 and day 28 after the second dose for TCRbeta chain sequencing. The CDR3 regions of human TCRbeta chains were analyzed by immunosequencing. Per the authors' processing: Repertoire TCRs were matched against a reference library of SARS-CoV-2-specific TCRs generated with the MIRA antigen-specificity platform. Breadth was defined as the fraction of unique TCRs that were SARS-CoV-2-associated. Depth was defined as the fraction of total T cells that were SARS-CoV-2-associated. Each spike-specific TCR was assigned to its reactive spike region and to a CD4 or CD8 class using the MIRA data. Log10-transformed breadth and depth values were compared by one-way ANOVA with Sidak's multiple comparisons tests. What TCRdb holds here is the immuneACCESS table cut down to in-frame rearrangements. Part of the clones is not present; checked against another copy, under half of the missing clones reflect an unresolved V gene, and the others are unexplained. V, J and clone size are those of that table, while D and trimming were read from the DNA. The sample table records under 250,000 clones; just over 90% of these occur just once. Clones ranked in the top ten supply around 1% of the sample.

These data come from a study of T cell responses to AZD1222 COVID-19 vaccine (dated by TCRdb to about 2021). About the study as a whole: TCR sequencing covered 233 trial participants: 200 to 220 given two doses of AZD1222 and approximately 26 given two doses of MenACWY control vaccine. Enrollment into the trials was organized by age into subgroups of 18-55, 56-69 and 70-plus years, and those subgroups contained roughly 140, 27 and 60 TCR-sequenced participants, respectively.

The germline V end is reduced by 5 bases and the J end by 4 bases; junction bases left unmatched: 4. The CDR3, from cysteine to phenylalanine, totals 13 residues. Just CDR3 DNA is preserved here, 39 bases in frame from base 1. CDR1 and CDR2 are drawn from the germline V gene: SGHTA, FQGNSA. Overall results and qualifications from the work: The whole spike protein was spanned by vaccine-associated CD4 TCRs, and dominant responses were seen in regions 160-218 and 743-854. In the small 56-69-year group, the increase in depth fell short of significance, most likely because of low power. No day 14 peak-response samples were available, so repertoires were characterized only after the peak T cell response. Epitopes outside the regions mutated in the B.1.351 and B.1.1.7 variants were reportedly recognized by nearly half of the unique spike-specific TCRs. Participants were mostly white British, with more females than males. The authors suggested clonal diversity may have been underestimated. Conclusions about previously exposed vaccinees are limited because only 6 or 7 AZD1222 recipients were SARS-CoV-2 seropositive at baseline. Spike-specific TCR breadth and depth rose significantly after two AZD1222 doses compared with day 0 and with MenACWY recipients.

The receptor comes from an adult in good health. The sequencing here drew on peripheral blood, taken on day 0 of MenACWY control vaccination. The chain couples TRBV7-2 to TRBJ1-2; 7 nucleotides in the junction match TRBD1. CDR3 protein: CASSRDSLYGYTF. In nucleotides, the sequence is TGTGCCAGCAGCCGGGACAGCCTCTATGGCTACACCTTC.